These 28 T cell receptor beta chains originate from one sample sequenced in a study of T cell repertoires and HLA-DP antigens. These receptors have no identified antigens. Only in-frame clones appear in the TCRdb table, and some are missing; sequencing was by immunoSEQ multiplex PCR. The profile shows around 100,000 clones, about 91% of them singletons. The specimen sequenced was CD4+ T cells from PBMCs. These receptors came from a young woman in good health and CMV-seronegative.

This clone was detected once. The genes are TRBV9 and TRBJ2-5; 7 bases align to TRBD1. The germline gives CDR1 SGDLS, CDR2 YYNGEE. V gave up 3 bases and J gave up 5 bases; unmatched junction bases: 7. This CDR3 comprises 14 residues. CDR3 bases: TGTGCCAGCAGCGCTCCGGGACAGACGGAGACCCAGTACTTC. Protein sequence: CASSAPGQTETQYF.

The chain links TRBV28 to TRBJ1-2, with D possibly matching TRBD1 (6 bases). The germline V gene encodes CDR1 MDHEN and CDR2 SYDVKM. The germline V and J ends were trimmed by 8 bases and 7 bases, with 17 bases remaining between them. CDR3 length: 13 residues. This CDR3 is CASGQEGVLGYTF. The CDR3 DNA sequence: TGTGCCAGCGGTCAGGAGGGGGTTCTTGGCTACACCTTC.

The V call is TRBV5-1, the J call TRBJ2-3; no firm D call. V dropped 1 base and J dropped 2 bases, with 11 bases sitting between them. CDR3 size: 15 residues. Germline V gene sequence: CDR1 SGHRS, CDR2 YFSETQ. CDR3 in amino acids: CASSLSYLLTDTQYF. The CDR3 DNA reads TGCGCCAGCAGCTTGTCATACCTCCTCACAGATACGCAGTATTTT.

This rearrangement joins TRBV11-2 to TRBJ1-5; 7 bases are shared with TRBD1. CDR3 size: 15 residues. The junction had 11 bases not matched to a gene; V was cut back by 5 bases and J by 7 bases. Germline V CDR1 and CDR2: SGHAT, FQNNGV. DNA for the CDR3: TGTGCCAGCAGCCAAACATGGACAGGTCGACAGCCCCAGCATTTT. Its protein is CASSQTWTGRQPQHF.

The chain employs TRBV6-1 and TRBJ1-5, with D perhaps matching TRBD1 (5 bases). CDR1 MNHNS and CDR2 SASEGT come from the germline V gene. With 6 bases removed from V and 0 bases from J, the gap between germline ends came to 9 bases. CDR3 size: 14 residues. CDR3 DNA sequence: TGTGCCAGCAGGGCAGGGTTTAGCAATCAGCCCCAGCATTTT. Translating it yields CASRAGFSNQPQHF.

The chain has TRBV7-2 and TRBJ2-1; the D gene is possibly TRBD2 (5 bases). The CDR3 length is 14 residues. The V gene's germline CDR1 is SGHTA and CDR2 FQGNSA. V lost 4 bases, J lost 3 bases, and 10 bases lay in between. CDR3: CASSWPGYYNEQFF. In nucleotides, the CDR3 is TGTGCCAGCAGCTGGCCGGGATACTACAATGAGCAGTTCTTC.

This rearrangement joins TRBV5-6 to TRBJ2-5; D is unresolved. Trimming took off 4 bases at V and 0 bases at J, with 7 bases between the two ends. The germline gives CDR1 SGHDT, CDR2 YYEEEE. CDR3 length equals 13 residues. CDR3 DNA sequence: TGTGCCAGCAGCGGCACATACCAAGAGACCCAGTACTTC. Amino acid sequence: CASSGTYQETQYF.

In DNA form, the CDR3 reads TGCGCCAGCAGCTTGGGGGGGCTGGCAGGGGAGCAGTACTTC. Its protein product is CASSLGGLAGEQYF. V and J are TRBV5-1 and TRBJ2-7; TRBD1 is a possible D gene (6 bases). The V gene lost 0 bases and the J gene lost 7 bases, with 14 bases spanning the gap. The CDR3 spans 14 residues. CDR1 is SGHRS and CDR2 is YFSETQ in the germline V gene.

In this sample, this clone turned up once. The junction differs from germline at one of its ends, possibly a read error. The chain employs TRBV2 and TRBJ1-2, with D perhaps matching TRBD1 (5 bases). This CDR3 region has 13 residues. CDR1 is SNHLY, CDR2 FYNNEI, per germline. Here the CDR3 reads CASSLGTNYGHTF. CDR3 nucleotides: TGTGCCAGCAGTCTAGGGACCAACTATGGCCACACCTTC.

The chain employs TRBV7-3 and TRBJ2-1; TRBD2 agrees at 7 bases. The CDR3 runs to 16 residues. Germline V CDR1 and CDR2: SGHTA, FQGTGA. The junction had 6 bases not matched to a gene; V was cut back by 2 bases and J by 2 bases. The CDR3: CASSLESSGPYNEQFF. CDR3 coding DNA: TGTGCCAGCAGCTTAGAGTCTAGCGGCCCCTACAATGAGCAGTTCTTC.

The chain is built from TRBV28 and TRBJ2-7, with 11 bases fitting TRBD2. The length of the CDR3 is 18 residues. The V and J ends lost 3 bases and 0 bases, in that order; junction bases with no gene match: 10. Germline CDR1 MDHEN, CDR2 SYDVKM. The CDR3 nucleotides read TGTGCCAGCAGTTTCCTCCCTAGCGGGAGGTCCAGCTCCTACGAGCAGTACTTC. Protein sequence: CASSFLPSGRSSSYEQYF.

The CDR3 here is CASSRPGVLQETQYF. As DNA, the CDR3 is TGTGCCAGCAGCAGGCCGGGGGTCCTCCAAGAGACCCAGTACTTC. This chain uses TRBV6-5 with TRBJ2-5, with D tentatively TRBD2 (6 bases). Trimming took off 6 bases at V and 1 base at J, with 15 bases between the two ends. The V gene's germline CDR1 is MNHEY and CDR2 SVGAGI. This CDR3 is 15 amino acids long.

The rearrangement uses TRBV11-2 and TRBJ2-7, with no clear D. The germline V gene encodes CDR1 SGHAT and CDR2 FQNNGV. The V end lost 4 bases, the J end lost 0 bases, and 13 bases lay between the germline ends. This CDR3 is built from 15 residues. The chain's CDR3 is CASSSPRGRSYEQYF. CDR3 coding DNA: TGTGCCAGCAGCTCCCCTCGAGGCCGCTCCTACGAGCAGTACTTC. Full variable domain (remainder filled in from reference TRBV11-2 and TRBJ2-7): EAGVAQSPRYKIIEKRQSVAFWCNPISGHATLYWYQQILGQGPKLLIQFQNNGVVDDSQLPKDRFSAERLKGVDSTLKIQPAKLEDSAVYLCASSSPRGRSYEQYFGPGTRLTVT.

This clone was recorded only once. The V call is TRBV27, the J call TRBJ1-4; perhaps TRBD1 as D (5 bases). The CDR3 runs to 14 residues. V lost 5 bases, J lost 6 bases, and 13 bases lay in between. Germline loops: CDR1 MNHEY, CDR2 SMNVEV (reference sequence). The CDR3 reads CASSAGGGHEKLFF. CDR3 DNA: TGTGCCAGCAGTGCGGGGGGGGGACATGAAAAACTGTTTTTT. Full variable domain (outside the CDR3, taken from reference TRBV27 and TRBJ1-4): EAQVTQNPRYLITVTGKKLTVTCSQNMNHEYMSWYRQDPGLGLRQIYYSMNVEVTDKGDVPEGYKVSRKEKRNFPLILESPSPNQTSLYFCASSAGGGHEKLFFGSGTQLSVL.

The rearrangement uses TRBV19 and TRBJ2-1; D assignment may be TRBD1 or TRBD2 (5 bases each). CDR1 and CDR2 from the germline V gene are LNHDA and SQIVND (reference sequence). V was cut by 5 bases and J by 4 bases, with 21 bases left in between. CDR3 size: 17 residues. This CDR3 is CASSLRRAGTLYNEQFF. The CDR3 DNA reads TGTGCCAGTAGTCTCCGTAGGGCAGGGACCTTATACAATGAGCAGTTCTTC.

The V gene is TRBV18, the J gene TRBJ1-1; 7 positions agree with TRBD1. Germline trimming cut 0 bases from V and 7 bases from J; bases unmatched to any gene: 2. The germline gives CDR1 KGHSH, CDR2 LQKENI. The CDR3 runs to 13 residues. The DNA of the CDR3 is TGTGCCAGCTCACCACCGTACAGGGGTGAAGCTTTCTTT. Its translation: CASSPPYRGEAFF.

The chain joins TRBV15 to TRBJ1-1, with D possibly being TRBD1 (5 bases). The germline V gene encodes CDR1 LNHNV and CDR2 YYDKDF (reference sequence). V dropped 0 bases and J dropped 4 bases, with 12 bases sitting between them. The CDR3 runs 15 residues. The CDR3, as DNA: TGTGCCACCAGCAGAGAGGCAGGGTTTGGCACTGAAGCTTTCTTT. Its protein is CATSREAGFGTEAFF.

The chain has TRBV27 and TRBJ1-2, with a weak D call TRBD1 (5 bases). Germline V lookup: CDR1 MNHEY, CDR2 SMNVEV (reference sequence). Trimming stripped 6 bases from V and 2 bases from J, with 13 bases between. The CDR3 runs to 14 residues. The CDR3 DNA reads TGTGCCAGCAGACCAGGTCGGGGGAACTATGGCTACACCTTC. Its protein product is CASRPGRGNYGYTF.

V usage is TRBV7-6 and J usage is TRBJ1-1; D uncertain. Trimming took 3 bases from V and 0 from J, leaving 11 bases between them. Germline loops: CDR1 SGHVS, CDR2 FNYEAQ. This CDR3 is 15 amino acids long. The DNA for the CDR3 is TGTGCCAGCAGCTTGAGGTACGTTATGAACACTGAAGCTTTCTTT. It translates to CASSLRYVMNTEAFF.

The chain links TRBV6-1 to TRBJ2-7, with a weak D call TRBD1 (6 bases). Germline V gene data show CDR1 as MNHNS and CDR2 as SASEGT. The V end was cut by 0 bases, the J end by 3 bases, with 12 bases between. The CDR3 is 15 residues long. CDR3 in DNA: TGTGCCAGCAGTGAAGCCCCAGGGACAATCTACGAGCAGTACGTC. Protein product: CASSEAPGTIYEQYV.

This chain connects TRBV7-3 to TRBJ1-3; D may be TRBD1 (6 bases). The length of the CDR3 is 16 residues. Trimming took off 2 bases at V and 0 bases at J, with 11 bases between the two ends. Germline lookup yields CDR1 SGHTA and CDR2 FQGTGA. CDR3 region: CASSLLGAGSGNTIYF. Written as DNA, the CDR3 is TGTGCCAGCAGCTTACTGGGGGCGGGCTCTGGAAACACCATATATTTT.

The gene calls are TRBV5-4 and TRBJ1-1; D possibly corresponds to TRBD1 (5 bases). The CDR3 has 14 amino acids. CDR1 and CDR2 from the germline V gene are SGHNT and YYREEE (reference sequence). V was shortened by 1 base and J by 1 base, with 8 bases between the two germline ends. The CDR3 here is CASSLTGTNTEAFF. CDR3 in DNA: TGTGCCAGCAGCTTGACAGGTACGAACACTGAAGCTTTCTTT.

The genes are TRBV7-9 and TRBJ1-1; no definite D call. CDR1 SEHNR and CDR2 FQNEAQ come from the germline V gene (reference sequence). Trimming removed 0 bases from V and 1 base from J, with 9 bases in between. CDR3 size: 15 residues. CDR3 nucleotides: TGTGCCAGCAGCTTAGCGCAGGTGGCGAACACTGAAGCTTTCTTT. Translation: CASSLAQVANTEAFF.

This chain uses TRBV2 with TRBJ1-1, with TRBD1 identical over 9 bases. Per the germline V gene, CDR1 is SNHLY and CDR2 is FYNNEI. CDR3 length: 14 residues. V lost 4 bases, J lost 7 bases, and 7 bases stayed unmatched. CDR3 loop: CASSAQRQGGEAFF. In DNA, the CDR3 is TGTGCCAGCAGTGCACAGCGACAGGGGGGTGAAGCTTTCTTT.

This rearrangement joins TRBV28 to TRBJ1-6; D ambiguous. V was cut by 4 bases and J by 4 bases, with 5 bases left in between. Per the germline V gene, CDR1 is MDHEN and CDR2 is SYDVKM. This CDR3 is 13 amino acids long. CDR3 amino acids: CASSSTYNSPLHF. CDR3 nucleotide sequence: TGTGCCAGCAGTTCCACTTATAATTCACCCCTCCACTTT. Variable domain in full (rest from reference TRBV28 and TRBJ1-6): DVKVTQSSRYLVKRTGEKVFLECVQDMDHENMFWYRQDPGLGLRLIYFSYDVKMKEKGDIPEGYSVSREKKERFSLILESASTNQTSMYLCASSSTYNSPLHFGNGTRLTVT.

The V and J genes are TRBV4-1 and TRBJ2-2, with a tentative D call TRBD1 (6 bases). This CDR3 is built from 17 residues. Germline lookup yields CDR1 MGHRA and CDR2 YSYEKL. Trimming removed 1 base from V and 2 bases from J, with 14 bases in between. The CDR3 region has the DNA TGCGCCAGCAGCCAAGTGATGACAGGCCTAAACACCGGGGAGCTGTTTTTT. Its translation is CASSQVMTGLNTGELFF.

The chain employs TRBV28 and TRBJ2-1; 7 bases align to TRBD2. The J segment lost 1 base and the V segment lost 7 bases, leaving 10 bases of the junction unmatched. The germline CDR1 and CDR2 sequences are MDHEN and SYDVKM. The length of the CDR3 is 16 residues. Written as DNA, the CDR3 is TGTGCCAGCACCTCCTCACTAGCGATATCCTACAATGAGCAGTTCTTC. Its translation: CASTSSLAISYNEQFF.

The CDR3 region has the DNA TGCAGTGGAACACGGGGGGCCGAGCAGTACTTC. It codes for CSGTRGAEQYF. V is TRBV20-1 and J is TRBJ2-7; a possible D gene is TRBD2 (7 bases). Germline-derived CDR1 and CDR2 are DFQATT and SNEGSKA (reference sequence). Trimming removed 7 bases at V and 6 bases at J, with 13 bases between. The CDR3 extends over 11 amino acids.